One sample yielded the 25 T cell receptor beta chains listed below, sequenced in a study of identical twins. TCRdb fed the 5' RACE reads into MiXCR, producing one record per CDR3 protein. The repertoire includes 420,000 or so distinct CDR3 sequences, about 18% of them detected once, and about 12% sits in the top ten. The sample consisted of naive T cells sorted from blood. The receptors were sampled from a man in his fifties or sixties in good health.

This clonotype appeared many times. The rearrangement links TRBV7-9 to TRBJ1-1, with 7 bases lining up with TRBD1. CDR3 size: 16 residues. V shed 5 bases, J shed 0 bases, and the junction held 9 bases outside the gene matches. The V gene's germline CDR1 is SEHNR and CDR2 FQNEAQ (reference sequence). CDR3 nucleotide sequence: TGTGCCAGCAGCATCTACCCCAGGGGGATGAACACTGAAGCTTTCTTT. This sequence encodes CASSIYPRGMNTEAFF.

The rearrangement links TRBV20-1 to TRBJ2-1; 16 bases match TRBD2. The CDR3 runs to 17 residues. V gave up 7 bases and J gave up 6 bases; unmatched junction bases: 12. Germline V gene lookup returns CDR1 DFQATT and CDR2 SNEGSKA (reference sequence). CDR3 in DNA: TGCAGTGGACCCCAGGGACTAGCGGGAGGGCCAATCAATGAGCAGTTCTTC. This gives the protein CSGPQGLAGGPINEQFF.

The chain combines TRBV5-1 with TRBJ2-3; D ambiguous. Germline values: CDR1 SGHRS, CDR2 YFSETQ. Trimming removed 3 bases from V and 4 bases from J, with 15 bases in between. The CDR3 has 15 residues. The CDR3 reads CASSYGPHGADTQYF. CDR3 bases: TGCGCCAGCAGCTACGGGCCCCATGGTGCAGATACGCAGTATTTT.

A few counts support this clonotype. The chain has TRBV4-1 and TRBJ2-3; D is undetermined. Per the germline V gene, CDR1 is MGHRA and CDR2 is YSYEKL. Trimming left V 0 bases short and J 8 bases short, with 6 bases between. This CDR3 is built from 12 residues. The CDR3 DNA sequence: TGCGCCAGCAGCCAAGAAGGTGGTACGCAGTATTTT. Its protein product is CASSQEGGTQYF.

The rearrangement uses TRBV4-3 and TRBJ2-3; D gene uncertain. V gave up 1 base and J gave up 4 bases, with 18 bases separating them. Germline loops: CDR1 LGHNA, CDR2 YSLEER. This CDR3 region has 17 residues. The CDR3 DNA reads as TGCGCCAGCAGCCAAGCCCCGGACGCTACGGAACCAGATACGCAGTATTTT. Translated: CASSQAPDATEPDTQYF.

This clonotype was found a few times. The chain joins TRBV12-3 or TRBV12-4 to TRBJ1-3, with a possible D match to TRBD1 (6 bases). Trimming cost V 1 base and J 3 bases, with 10 bases left between them. The CDR3 spans 15 residues. The CDR3 loop is CASSLGGGLGNTIYF. CDR3 nucleotides: TGTGCCAGCAGTTTAGGGGGGGGCCTTGGAAACACCATATATTTT.

Comment on this clonotype: One end of the junction does not line up with germline, which may come from a read error. The gene calls are TRBV5-1 and TRBJ2-1, with D unresolved. This CDR3 has 11 residues. CDR1 is SGHRS, CDR2 YFSETQ, per germline. The CDR3 here is CPSSLGNEQFF. CDR3 bases: TGCCCCAGCAGCTTGGGTAATGAGCAGTTCTTC.

This clonotype came up many times. Here the CDR3 reads CASSYGWGSGANVLTF. CDR3 DNA: TGTGCCAGCAGTTACGGATGGGGCTCTGGGGCCAACGTCCTGACTTTC. V and J are TRBV6-2 or TRBV6-3 and TRBJ2-6; no reliable D call. V was clipped by 2 bases and J by 0 bases, with 8 bases between them. Germline V lookup: CDR1 MNHEY, CDR2 SVGEGT. This CDR3 has 16 amino acids.

Only a few counts were recorded for this clonotype. V and J are TRBV5-1 and TRBJ2-7; 14 bases are shared with TRBD2. The length of the CDR3 is 16 residues. Germline-derived CDR1 and CDR2 are SGHRS and YFSETQ. V was pared by 0 bases and J by 6 bases, with 5 bases of the junction left unmatched. CDR3 bases: TGCGCCAGCAGCTTGGGGGGACTAGCGGGAGTGGTCGAGCAGTACTTC. It is translated as CASSLGGLAGVVEQYF.

The chain carries TRBV6-5 and TRBJ2-7; weak D call: TRBD2 (6 bases). CDR3 length: 14 residues. Trimming left V 2 bases short and J 6 bases short, with 14 bases between. From germline, CDR1 is MNHEY and CDR2 SVGAGI. The CDR3 DNA reads as TGTGCCAGCAGTTACACGGCGGCCGGGGGCGAGCAGTACTTC. Its translation: CASSYTAAGGEQYF.

V and J are TRBV20-1 and TRBJ2-3; D perhaps matches TRBD1 (5 bases). Deletions cut 7 bases from V and 1 base from J, with 15 bases between. The CDR3 is 14 amino acids. The germline V gene has CDR1 DFQATT and CDR2 SNEGSKA (reference sequence). The CDR3 DNA reads TGCAGTGAAGACAGACCAGGCGGCACAGATACGCAGTATTTT. It specifies CSEDRPGGTDTQYF.

The chain carries TRBV6-5 and TRBJ2-5, with 8 bases aligning to TRBD1. The trim removed 0 bases at V and 3 bases at J, leaving 12 bases unmatched. The CDR3 has 18 residues. Per germline, CDR1 MNHEY and CDR2 SVGAGI. The CDR3 reads CASSYSLSGGVVKETQYF. Here the CDR3 DNA reads TGTGCCAGCAGTTACTCGCTATCAGGGGGCGTCGTTAAAGAGACCCAGTACTTC.

This clonotype was recorded many times. The chain is built from TRBV5-6 and TRBJ1-4; 11 nucleotides agree with TRBD1. Trimming cost V 4 bases and J 2 bases; bases outside gene matches: 7. CDR3 length: 17 residues. Germline CDR1 SGHDT, CDR2 YYEEEE. CDR3: CASSRGQGGYTNEKLFF. CDR3 DNA sequence: TGTGCCAGCAGCAGGGGACAGGGGGGATATACTAATGAAAAACTGTTTTTT.

This clonotype was seen more than once but under ten times. V is TRBV7-9 and J is TRBJ2-7; D is possibly TRBD1 (6 bases). Germline V CDR1 and CDR2: SEHNR, FQNEAQ (reference sequence). V shed 5 bases and J shed 6 bases, with 14 bases lying between them. This CDR3 contains 13 residues. CDR3 DNA: TGTGCCAGCAGCCATTCTGGGGGCTTCGAGCAGTACTTC. Translation gives CASSHSGGFEQYF.

Concerning this clonotype itself: A read error may produce the germline difference seen at one junction end. This rearrangement joins TRBV12-3 or TRBV12-4 to TRBJ2-5, with a possible D match to TRBD2 (5 bases). The CDR3 length is 14 residues. Written as DNA, the CDR3 is TGTGCCTGCAGTTTTACGGGGATACAAGAGACCCAGTACTTC. Translating gives CACSFTGIQETQYF.

This clonotype was counted many times. The J gene is TRBJ2-7, the V gene TRBV7-2; D perhaps matches TRBD1 (5 bases). Germline V CDR1 and CDR2: SGHTA, FQGNSA. V was trimmed by 1 base and J by 9 bases, leaving 7 bases between them. This CDR3 has 11 amino acids. CDR3 DNA sequence: TGTGCCAGCAGCTTAGTAACAGGGCAGTACTTC. Amino acid sequence: CASSLVTGQYF.

This clonotype was found a few times. The CDR3 loop reads CASNFPSGGNTGELFF. The CDR3 nucleotides read TGTGCCAGCAATTTCCCCTCGGGGGGGAACACCGGGGAGCTGTTTTTT. The chain is built from TRBV7-9 and TRBJ2-2, with TRBD2 matching over 7 bases. Germline CDR1 is SEHNR and CDR2 is FQNEAQ (reference sequence). This CDR3 contains 16 residues. Trimming at V came to 7 bases and at J to 1 base, leaving 9 bases not matched to a gene.

The rearrangement joins TRBV5-5 to TRBJ2-2; 8 bases agree with TRBD1. Germline V CDR1 and CDR2: SGHKS, YYEKEE (reference sequence). The CDR3 is made up of 16 amino acids. Germline trimming cut 3 bases from V and 4 bases from J; bases unmatched to any gene: 8. For the CDR3, the DNA is TGTGCCAGCAGCTCCCTAGGACAGGGTGTCACCGGGGAGCTGTTTTTT. This sequence encodes CASSSLGQGVTGELFF.

The J gene is TRBJ2-3, the V gene TRBV7-9; TRBD2 aligns across 7 bases. Trimming at V came to 3 bases and at J to 1 base, leaving 7 bases not matched to a gene. CDR1 SEHNR and CDR2 FQNEAQ come from the germline V gene (reference sequence). The CDR3 is made up of 16 amino acids. DNA for the CDR3: TGTGCCAGCAGCTTTTGGATAGCGGGTGGCACAGATACGCAGTATTTT. Translation gives CASSFWIAGGTDTQYF.

The J gene is TRBJ2-7, the V gene TRBV20-1, with 10 bases matching TRBD2. Germline CDR1 DFQATT, CDR2 SNEGSKA (reference sequence). V lost 2 bases and J lost 2; bases outside the gene matches: 6. This CDR3 spans 15 amino acids. CDR3 protein: CSARSASGSPYEQYF. The CDR3 nucleotides read TGCAGTGCTAGATCAGCTAGCGGGAGCCCCTACGAGCAGTACTTC.

This clonotype has just a few counts. The chain recombines TRBV5-1 with TRBJ2-2; TRBD1 agrees at 8 bases. Germline values: CDR1 SGHRS, CDR2 YFSETQ. The CDR3 is 14 amino acids. The ends lost 4 bases at V and 6 bases at J; junction bases unmatched: 5. CDR3 coding DNA: TGCGCCAGCAGCATAGCAGGGGGCGCCGGGGAGCTGTTTTTT. It translates to CASSIAGGAGELFF.

Ten or more counts support this clonotype. The chain couples TRBV20-1 to TRBJ2-7; no clear D gene. The CDR3 extends over 13 amino acids. V was trimmed by 6 bases and J by 3 bases, leaving 15 bases between them. Germline-derived CDR1 and CDR2 are DFQATT and SNEGSKA (reference sequence). In nucleotides, the CDR3 is TGCAGTGCCACTCCAGGACCCGTCTACGAGCAGTACTTC. Translating it yields CSATPGPVYEQYF.

This clonotype was found a few times. This chain links TRBV5-1 with TRBJ2-7, with 7 nucleotides matching TRBD1. The CDR3 has 13 residues. Germline CDR1 reads SGHRS; CDR2 reads YFSETQ. The junction had 5 bases not matched to a gene; V was cut back by 4 bases and J by 4 bases. The CDR3 loop is CASSVKTGYEQYF. The CDR3 DNA reads TGCGCCAGCAGCGTCAAGACAGGGTACGAGCAGTACTTC.

V is TRBV7-2 and J is TRBJ2-7; D possibly corresponds to TRBD2 (6 bases). V gave up 3 bases and J gave up 5 bases, with 14 bases separating them. The CDR3 length is 14 residues. Germline CDR1 is SGHTA and CDR2 is FQGNSA. CDR3 sequence: CASSFLAGPNEQYF. For the CDR3, the DNA is TGTGCCAGCAGCTTTCTGGCGGGACCCAACGAGCAGTACTTC. Full variable domain (remainder filled in from reference TRBV7-2 and TRBJ2-7): GAGVSQSPSNKVTEKGKDVELRCDPISGHTALYWYRQSLGQGLEFLIYFQGNSAPDKSGLPSDRFSAERTGGSVSTLTIQRTQQEDSAVYLCASSFLAGPNEQYFGPGTRLTVT.

The sample holds a few counts of this clonotype. The rearrangement joins TRBV19 to TRBJ2-2; 8 bases are a match to TRBD2. V shed 6 bases, J shed 8 bases, and the junction held 8 bases outside the gene matches. The germline V gene encodes CDR1 LNHDA and CDR2 SQIVND (reference sequence). CDR3 size: 14 residues. CDR3 loop: CASSPSGGSGELFF. Written as DNA, the CDR3 is TGTGCCAGTAGCCCGAGCGGGGGTTCTGGGGAGCTGTTTTTT.